This TCR beta chain was observed in a study of cytomegalovirus exposure and HLA in healthy donors. General observations from the study: Association of a missense DCLRE1C variant with TCR beta V- and J-gene trimming was reported in a later analysis. No immune exposure information besides CMV serostatus was available.

For this clone: Its antigen is currently unknown.

The CDR3 is 13 residues long. The V gene lost 3 bases and the J gene lost 7 bases, with 7 bases spanning the gap. Germline CDR1 and CDR2: MNHEY and SMNVEV (reference sequence). With 60 Vbeta and 13 Jbeta primers, the PCR was carried out. The assay was immunoSEQ multiplex PCR, and TCRdb's table has in-frame clones only and misses some. The profile shows under 200,000 clones, 65% to 90% of them singletons. Sequencing was carried out using PBMCs. The V call is TRBV27, the J call TRBJ1-6, with D hard to call. The clonotype comes from a male donor in good health and CMV-seronegative. CDR3 sequence (DNA): TGTGCCAGCAGTTTTGACTGGAATTCACCCCTCCACTTT. It translates to CASSFDWNSPLHF.